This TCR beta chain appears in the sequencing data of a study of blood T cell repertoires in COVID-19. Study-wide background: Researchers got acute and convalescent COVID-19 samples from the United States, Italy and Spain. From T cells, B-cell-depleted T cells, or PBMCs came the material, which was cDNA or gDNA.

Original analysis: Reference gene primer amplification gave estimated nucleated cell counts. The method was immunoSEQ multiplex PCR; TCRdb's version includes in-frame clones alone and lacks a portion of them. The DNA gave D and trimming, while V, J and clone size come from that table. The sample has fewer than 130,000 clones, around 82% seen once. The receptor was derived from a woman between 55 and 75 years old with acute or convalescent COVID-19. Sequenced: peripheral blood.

As DNA, the CDR3 is TGTGCCAGCAACTCAGGAACACTGAACACTGAAGCTTTCTTT. Translation gives CASNSGTLNTEAFF. The chain joins TRBV7-6 to TRBJ1-1; no definite D call. Germline assignment: CDR1 SGHVS and CDR2 FNYEAQ. Trimming stripped 7 bases from V and 0 bases from J, with 12 bases between. There are 14 residues in the CDR3.